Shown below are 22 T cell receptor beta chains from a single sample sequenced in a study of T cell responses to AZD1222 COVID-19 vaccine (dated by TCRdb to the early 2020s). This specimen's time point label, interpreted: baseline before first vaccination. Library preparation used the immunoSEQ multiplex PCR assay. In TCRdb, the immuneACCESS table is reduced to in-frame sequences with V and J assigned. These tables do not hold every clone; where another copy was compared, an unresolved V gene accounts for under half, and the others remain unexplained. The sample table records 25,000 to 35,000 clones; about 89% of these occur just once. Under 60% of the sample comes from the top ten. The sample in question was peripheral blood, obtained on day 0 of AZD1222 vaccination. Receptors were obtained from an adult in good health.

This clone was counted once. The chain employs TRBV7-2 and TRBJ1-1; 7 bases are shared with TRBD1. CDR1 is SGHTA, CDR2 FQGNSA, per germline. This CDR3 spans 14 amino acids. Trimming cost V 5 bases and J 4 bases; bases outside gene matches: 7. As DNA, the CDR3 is TGTGCCAGCAGCATTAGACAGGGAGGCACTGAAGCTTTCTTT. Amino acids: CASSIRQGGTEAFF. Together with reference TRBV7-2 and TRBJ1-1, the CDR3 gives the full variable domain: GAGVSQSPSNKVTEKGKDVELRCDPISGHTALYWYRQSLGQGLEFLIYFQGNSAPDKSGLPSDRFSAERTGGSVSTLTIQRTQQEDSAVYLCASSIRQGGTEAFFGQGTRLTVV.

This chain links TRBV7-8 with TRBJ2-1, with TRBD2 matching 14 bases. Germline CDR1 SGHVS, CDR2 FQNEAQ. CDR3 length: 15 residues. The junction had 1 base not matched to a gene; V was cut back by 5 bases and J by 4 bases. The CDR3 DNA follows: TGTGCCAGCAGCCGGACTAGCGGGGGGTACAATGAGCAGTTCTTC. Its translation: CASSRTSGGYNEQFF.

This chain's CDR3 is CATSRDPTSGHLANEQFF. CDR3 bases: TGTGCCACCAGCAGAGATCCGACTAGCGGGCACCTGGCCAATGAGCAGTTCTTC. The chain has TRBV15 and TRBJ2-1, with 10 bases identical to TRBD2. Germline trimming cut 0 bases from V and 6 bases from J; bases unmatched to any gene: 11. CDR1 LNHNV and CDR2 YYDKDF come from the germline V gene (reference sequence). The CDR3 runs 18 residues.

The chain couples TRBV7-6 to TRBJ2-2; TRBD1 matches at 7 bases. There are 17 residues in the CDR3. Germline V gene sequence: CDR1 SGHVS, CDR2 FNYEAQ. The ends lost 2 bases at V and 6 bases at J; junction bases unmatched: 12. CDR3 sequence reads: CASSLYSGGISAGELFF. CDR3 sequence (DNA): TGTGCCAGCAGCTTATACTCAGGGGGTATATCCGCCGGGGAGCTGTTTTTT. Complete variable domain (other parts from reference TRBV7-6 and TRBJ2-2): GAGVSQSPRYKVTKRGQDVALRCDPISGHVSLYWYRQALGQGPEFLTYFNYEAQQDKSGLPNDRFSAERPEGSISTLTIQRTEQRDSAMYRCASSLYSGGISAGELFFGEGSRLTVL.

CDR3 sequence reads: CASSPLEPAYGYTF. The CDR3 nucleotides are TGTGCCAGCTCACCACTCGAGCCTGCCTATGGCTACACCTTC. The chain couples TRBV18 to TRBJ1-2; the D is unclear. Germline lookup yields CDR1 KGHSH and CDR2 LQKENI. The CDR3 totals 14 residues. V was clipped by 1 base and J by 4 bases, with 10 bases between them. Supplemented by reference TRBV18 and TRBJ1-2, the full variable domain reads NAGVMQNPRHLVRRRGQEARLRCSPMKGHSHVYWYRQLPEEGLKFMVYLQKENIIDESGMPKERFSAEFPKEGPSILRIQQVVRGDSAAYFCASSPLEPAYGYTFGSGTRLTVV.

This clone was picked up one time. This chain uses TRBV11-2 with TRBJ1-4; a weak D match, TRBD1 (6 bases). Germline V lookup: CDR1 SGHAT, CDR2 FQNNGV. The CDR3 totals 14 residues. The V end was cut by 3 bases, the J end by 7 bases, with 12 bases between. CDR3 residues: CASSLRGAREKLFF. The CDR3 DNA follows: TGTGCCAGCAGCTTGCGGGGGGCGCGTGAAAAACTGTTTTTT.

CDR3 sequence (DNA): TGTGCCAGCAGCCCCTCCGGGGCCCACACCGGGGAGCTGTTTTTT. Translation: CASSPSGAHTGELFF. The chain couples TRBV11-3 to TRBJ2-2; D could derive from TRBD1 or TRBD2 (5 bases each). Germline values: CDR1 SGHNT, CDR2 YENEEA. Trimming shortened V by 5 bases and J by 3 bases, and 13 bases separated the two germline ends. This CDR3 spans 15 amino acids.

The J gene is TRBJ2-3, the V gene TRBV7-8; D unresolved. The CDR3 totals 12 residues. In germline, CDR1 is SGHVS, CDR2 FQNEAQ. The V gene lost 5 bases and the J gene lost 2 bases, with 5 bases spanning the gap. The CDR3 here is CASSPYTDTQYF. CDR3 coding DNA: TGTGCCAGCAGCCCCTACACAGATACGCAGTATTTT.

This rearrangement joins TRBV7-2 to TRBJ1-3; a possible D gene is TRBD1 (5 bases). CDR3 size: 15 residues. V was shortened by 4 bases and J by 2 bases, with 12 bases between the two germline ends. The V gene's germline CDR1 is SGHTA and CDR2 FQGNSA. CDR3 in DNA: TGTGCCAGCAGCTCCCTAGGGGCTGCTGGAAACACCATATATTTT. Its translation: CASSSLGAAGNTIYF.

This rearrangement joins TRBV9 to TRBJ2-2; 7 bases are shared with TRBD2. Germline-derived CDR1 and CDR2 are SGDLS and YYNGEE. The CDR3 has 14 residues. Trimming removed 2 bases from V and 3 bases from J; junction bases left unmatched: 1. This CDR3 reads CASSVLADTGELFF. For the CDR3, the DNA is TGTGCCAGCAGCGTTCTAGCGGACACCGGGGAGCTGTTTTTT.

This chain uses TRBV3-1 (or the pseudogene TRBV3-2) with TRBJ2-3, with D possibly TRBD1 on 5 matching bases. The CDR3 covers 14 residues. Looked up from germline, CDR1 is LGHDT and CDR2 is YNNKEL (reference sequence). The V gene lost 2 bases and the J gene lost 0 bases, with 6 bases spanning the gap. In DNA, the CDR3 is TGTGCCAGCAGCCAAACAGGAAGCACAGATACGCAGTATTTT. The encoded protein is CASSQTGSTDTQYF.

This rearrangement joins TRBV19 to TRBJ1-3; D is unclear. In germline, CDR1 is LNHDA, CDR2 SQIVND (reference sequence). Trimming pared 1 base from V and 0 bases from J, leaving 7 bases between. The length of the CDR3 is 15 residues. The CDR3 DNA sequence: TGTGCCAGTAGTATAGCCGGGAGCTCTGGAAACACCATATATTTT. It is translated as CASSIAGSSGNTIYF.

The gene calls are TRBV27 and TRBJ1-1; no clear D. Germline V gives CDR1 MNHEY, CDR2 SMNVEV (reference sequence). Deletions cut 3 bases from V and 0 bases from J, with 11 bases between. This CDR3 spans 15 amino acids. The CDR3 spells CASSFAEDLNTEAFF. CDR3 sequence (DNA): TGTGCCAGCAGTTTTGCGGAGGACCTGAACACTGAAGCTTTCTTT.

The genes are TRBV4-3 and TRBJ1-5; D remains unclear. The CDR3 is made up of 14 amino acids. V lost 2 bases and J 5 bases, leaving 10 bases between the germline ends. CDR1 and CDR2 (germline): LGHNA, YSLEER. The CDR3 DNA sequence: TGCGCCAGCAGCCAAACCGATGGCTATCAGCCCCAGCATTTT. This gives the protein CASSQTDGYQPQHF.

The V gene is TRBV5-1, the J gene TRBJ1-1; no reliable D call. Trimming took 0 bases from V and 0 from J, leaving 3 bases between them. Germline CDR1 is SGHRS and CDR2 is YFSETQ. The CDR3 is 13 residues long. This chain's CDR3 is CASSLAVNTEAFF. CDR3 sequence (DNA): TGCGCCAGCAGCTTGGCCGTGAACACTGAAGCTTTCTTT.

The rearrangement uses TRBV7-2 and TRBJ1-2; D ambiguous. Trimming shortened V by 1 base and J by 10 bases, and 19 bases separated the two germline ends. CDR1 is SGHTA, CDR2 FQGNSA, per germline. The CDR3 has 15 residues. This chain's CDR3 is CASSLDRGRPKDYTF. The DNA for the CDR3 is TGTGCCAGCAGCTTAGATCGTGGCAGACCGAAGGACTACACCTTC.

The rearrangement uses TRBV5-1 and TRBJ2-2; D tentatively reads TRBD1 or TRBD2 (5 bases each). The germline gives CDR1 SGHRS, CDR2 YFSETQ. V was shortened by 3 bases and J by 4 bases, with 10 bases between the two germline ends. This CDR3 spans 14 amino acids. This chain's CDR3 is CASSWDGSTGELFF. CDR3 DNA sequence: TGCGCCAGCAGCTGGGACGGAAGCACCGGGGAGCTGTTTTTT.

The CDR3 DNA is TGTGCCAGCAGCCAATGGACAGTCATGAACACTGAAGCTTTCTTT. Its protein is CASSQWTVMNTEAFF. The rearrangement uses TRBV16 and TRBJ1-1, with D maybe TRBD1 (6 bases). V was shortened by 1 base and J by 0 bases, with 9 bases between the two germline ends. Germline V CDR1 and CDR2: KGHSY, FQNENV. The CDR3 sequence is 15 residues long. The variable domain in full, completed from reference TRBV16 and TRBJ1-1, reads GEEVAQTPKHLVRGEGQKAKLYCAPIKGHSYVFWYQQVLKNEFKFLISFQNENVFDETGMPKERFSAKCLPNSPCSLEIQATKLEDSAVYFCASSQWTVMNTEAFFGQGTRLTVV.

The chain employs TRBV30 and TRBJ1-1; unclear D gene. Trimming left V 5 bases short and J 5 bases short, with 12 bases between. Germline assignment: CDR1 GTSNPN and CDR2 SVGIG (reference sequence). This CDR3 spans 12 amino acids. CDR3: CAWGHPLTEAFF. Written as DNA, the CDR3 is TGTGCCTGGGGTCACCCCCTAACTGAAGCTTTCTTT.

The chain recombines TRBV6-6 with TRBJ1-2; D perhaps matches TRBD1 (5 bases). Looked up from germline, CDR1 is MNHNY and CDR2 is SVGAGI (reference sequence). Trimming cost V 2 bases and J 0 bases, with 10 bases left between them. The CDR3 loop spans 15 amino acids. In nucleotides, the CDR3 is TGTGCCAGCAGTTACCGGGGAGGGGCTAACTATGGCTACACCTTC. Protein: CASSYRGGANYGYTF.

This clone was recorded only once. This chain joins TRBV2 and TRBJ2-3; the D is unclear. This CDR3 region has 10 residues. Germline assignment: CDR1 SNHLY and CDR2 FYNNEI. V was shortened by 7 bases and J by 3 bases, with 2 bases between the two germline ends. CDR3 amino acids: CASKTDTQYF. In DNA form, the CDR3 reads TGTGCCAGCAAGACAGATACGCAGTATTTT. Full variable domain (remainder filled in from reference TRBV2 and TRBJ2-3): EPEVTQTPSHQVTQMGQEVILRCVPISNHLYFYWYRQILGQKVEFLVSFYNNEISEKSEIFDDQFSVERPDGSNFTLKIRSTKLEDSAMYFCASKTDTQYFGPGTRLTVL.

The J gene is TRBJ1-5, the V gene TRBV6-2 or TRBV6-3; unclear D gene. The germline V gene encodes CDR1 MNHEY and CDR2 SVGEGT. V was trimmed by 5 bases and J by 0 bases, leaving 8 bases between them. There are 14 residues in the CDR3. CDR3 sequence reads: CASSISLSNQPQHF. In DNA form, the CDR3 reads TGTGCCAGCAGTATAAGCCTTAGCAATCAGCCCCAGCATTTT.